A single sample is the source of the 8 T cell receptor beta chains below, sequenced in a study of cytomegalovirus exposure and HLA in healthy donors. Profiled with immunoSEQ multiplex PCR; TCRdb holds only in-frame clones, not every one. This sample has fewer than 70,000 clones; 75% to 95% occur once, and the top ten carry about 3%. The sequencing input was PBMCs. Every receptor here comes from a man aged 18 to 35 in good health and CMV-seronegative.

The rearrangement joins TRBV28 to TRBJ2-3; D is uncertain. V lost 4 bases and J 5 bases, leaving 4 bases between the germline ends. Germline CDR1 and CDR2: MDHEN and SYDVKM. The CDR3 has 11 amino acids. The CDR3 loop reads CASSYIDTQYF. The CDR3 nucleotides read TGTGCCAGCAGTTATATAGATACGCAGTATTTT.

The J gene is TRBJ2-3, the V gene TRBV16, with a possible D match to TRBD2 (5 bases). The germline gives CDR1 KGHSY, CDR2 FQNENV. The CDR3 is made up of 15 amino acids. Trimming took off 1 base at V and 0 bases at J, with 8 bases between the two ends. Here the CDR3 reads CASSQLRASTDTQYF. DNA of the CDR3: TGTGCCAGCAGCCAATTGAGGGCTAGCACAGATACGCAGTATTTT. The complete variable domain, with remaining parts taken from reference TRBV16 and TRBJ2-3, reads GEEVAQTPKHLVRGEGQKAKLYCAPIKGHSYVFWYQQVLKNEFKFLISFQNENVFDETGMPKERFSAKCLPNSPCSLEIQATKLEDSAVYFCASSQLRASTDTQYFGPGTRLTVL.

The chain combines TRBV16 with TRBJ2-3, with 9 bases lining up with TRBD2. V lost 1 base to trimming and J lost 3 bases; unmatched junction nucleotides: 14. There are 19 residues in the CDR3. From germline, CDR1 is KGHSY and CDR2 FQNENV. CDR3 sequence (DNA): TGTGCCAGCAGCCAATTCCTTAGCGGGAGTGTATTGTCGACAGATACGCAGTATTTT. Translated: CASSQFLSGSVLSTDTQYF.

The J gene is TRBJ1-2, the V gene TRBV9; 7 bases align to TRBD1. The V gene's germline CDR1 is SGDLS and CDR2 YYNGEE. The CDR3 runs 12 residues. V shed 3 bases and J 8 bases; nucleotides not matched to a gene: 4. CDR3 nucleotide sequence: TGTGCCAGCAGCGATAAAGGGGGCGGCTACACCTTC. Encoded protein: CASSDKGGGYTF.

This clone occurred once. Here the CDR3 reads CASSPQGKRNNEQFF. The CDR3 bases are TGTGCCAGCAGTCCTCAGGGTAAACGGAACAATGAGCAGTTCTTC. V and J are TRBV5-6 and TRBJ2-1; a weak D match, TRBD1 (5 bases). The CDR3 consists of 15 residues. Germline CDR1 SGHDT, CDR2 YYEEEE. V lost 5 bases and J 5 bases, leaving 17 bases between the germline ends.

The CDR3 coding sequence is TGTGCCAGCAGACCCGGACAGGGACGCCAGCCCCAGCATTTT. This codes for CASRPGQGRQPQHF. The chain links TRBV6-6 to TRBJ1-5; 8 bases agree with TRBD1. V dropped 6 bases and J dropped 7; count of bases not matched to a gene: 8. Germline values: CDR1 MNHNY, CDR2 SVGAGI (reference sequence). The CDR3 totals 14 residues.

The chain recombines TRBV19 with TRBJ2-5; the match to TRBD2 covers 7 bases. Looked up from germline, CDR1 is LNHDA and CDR2 is SQIVND (reference sequence). This CDR3 is 14 amino acids long. After removal of 7 bases from V and 5 bases from J, the junction contained 10 bases not matched to a gene. The CDR3 DNA sequence: TGTGCCAGTACCACCGGCCAAGCGGGGGAGACCCAGTACTTC. As protein: CASTTGQAGETQYF.

The chain joins TRBV15 to TRBJ2-4; TRBD1 is a possible D gene (6 bases). Germline loops: CDR1 LNHNV, CDR2 YYDKDF (reference sequence). V was cut by 5 bases and J by 1 base, with 15 bases left in between. The CDR3 is 16 amino acids. CDR3 DNA sequence: TGTGCCACCAGCCTAAGGGGGTCGTCGGCCAAAAACATTCAGTACTTC. Translation gives CATSLRGSSAKNIQYF.